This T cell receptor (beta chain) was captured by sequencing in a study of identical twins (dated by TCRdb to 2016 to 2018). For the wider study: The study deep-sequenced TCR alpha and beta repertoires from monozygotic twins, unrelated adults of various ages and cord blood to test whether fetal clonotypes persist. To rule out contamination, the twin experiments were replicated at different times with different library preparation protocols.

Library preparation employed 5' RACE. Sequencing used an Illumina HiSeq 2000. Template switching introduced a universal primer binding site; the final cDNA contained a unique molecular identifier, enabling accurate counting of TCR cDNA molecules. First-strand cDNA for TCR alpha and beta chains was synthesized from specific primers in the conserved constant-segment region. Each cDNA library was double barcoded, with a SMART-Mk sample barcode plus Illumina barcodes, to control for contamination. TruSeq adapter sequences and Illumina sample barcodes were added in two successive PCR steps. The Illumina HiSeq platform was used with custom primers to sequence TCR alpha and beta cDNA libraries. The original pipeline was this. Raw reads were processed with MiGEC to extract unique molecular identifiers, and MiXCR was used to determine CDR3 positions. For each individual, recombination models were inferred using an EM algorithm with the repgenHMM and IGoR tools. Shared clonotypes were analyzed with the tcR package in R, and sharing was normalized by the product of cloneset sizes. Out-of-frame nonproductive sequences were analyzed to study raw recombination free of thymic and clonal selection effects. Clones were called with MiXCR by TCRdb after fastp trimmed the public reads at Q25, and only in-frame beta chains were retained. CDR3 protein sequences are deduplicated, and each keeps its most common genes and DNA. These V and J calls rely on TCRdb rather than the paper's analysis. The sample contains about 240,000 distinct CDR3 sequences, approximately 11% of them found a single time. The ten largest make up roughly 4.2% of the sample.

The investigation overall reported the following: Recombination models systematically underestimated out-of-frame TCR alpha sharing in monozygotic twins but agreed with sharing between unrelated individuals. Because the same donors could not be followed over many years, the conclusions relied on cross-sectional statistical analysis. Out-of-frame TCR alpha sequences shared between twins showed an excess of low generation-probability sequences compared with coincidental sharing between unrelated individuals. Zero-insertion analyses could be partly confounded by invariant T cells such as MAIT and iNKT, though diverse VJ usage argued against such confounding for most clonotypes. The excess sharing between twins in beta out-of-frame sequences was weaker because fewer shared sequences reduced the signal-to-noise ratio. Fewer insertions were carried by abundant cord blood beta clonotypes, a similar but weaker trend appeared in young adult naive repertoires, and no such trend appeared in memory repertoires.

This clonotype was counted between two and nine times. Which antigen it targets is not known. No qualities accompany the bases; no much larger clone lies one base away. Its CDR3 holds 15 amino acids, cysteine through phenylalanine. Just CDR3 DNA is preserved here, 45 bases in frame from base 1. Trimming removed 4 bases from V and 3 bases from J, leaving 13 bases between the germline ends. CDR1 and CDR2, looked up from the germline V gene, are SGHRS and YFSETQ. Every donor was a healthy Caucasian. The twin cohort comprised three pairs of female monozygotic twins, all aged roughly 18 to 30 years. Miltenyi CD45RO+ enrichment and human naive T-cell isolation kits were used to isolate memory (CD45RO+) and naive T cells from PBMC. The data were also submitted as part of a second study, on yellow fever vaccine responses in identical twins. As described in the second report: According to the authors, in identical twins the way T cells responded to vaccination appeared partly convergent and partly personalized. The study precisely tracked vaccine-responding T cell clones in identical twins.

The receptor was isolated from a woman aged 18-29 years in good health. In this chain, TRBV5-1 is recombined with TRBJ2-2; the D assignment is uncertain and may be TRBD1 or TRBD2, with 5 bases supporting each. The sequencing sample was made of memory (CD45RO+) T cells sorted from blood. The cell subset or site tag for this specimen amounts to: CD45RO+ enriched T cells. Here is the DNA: TGCGCCAGCAGCCGGGACGGACAAGACACCGGGGAGCTGTTTTTT. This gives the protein CASSRDGQDTGELFF.